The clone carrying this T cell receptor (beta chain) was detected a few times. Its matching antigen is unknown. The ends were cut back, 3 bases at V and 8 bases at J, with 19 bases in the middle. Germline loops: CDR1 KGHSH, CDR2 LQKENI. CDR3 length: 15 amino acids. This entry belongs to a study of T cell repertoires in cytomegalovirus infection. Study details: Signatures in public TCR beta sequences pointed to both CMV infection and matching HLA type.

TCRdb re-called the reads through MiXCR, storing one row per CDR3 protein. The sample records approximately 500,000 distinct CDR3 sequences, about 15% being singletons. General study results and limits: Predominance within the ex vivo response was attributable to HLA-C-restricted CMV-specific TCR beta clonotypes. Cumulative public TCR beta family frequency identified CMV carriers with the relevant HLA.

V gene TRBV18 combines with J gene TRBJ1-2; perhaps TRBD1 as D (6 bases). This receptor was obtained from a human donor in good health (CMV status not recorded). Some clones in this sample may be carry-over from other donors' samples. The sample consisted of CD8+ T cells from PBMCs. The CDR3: CASSPTDGRGKGYTF. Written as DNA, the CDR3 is TGTGCCAGCTCACCCACCGACGGCAGGGGCAAGGGCTACACCTTC.